This passage covers 13 T cell receptor beta chains from one sample sequenced in a study of shared clonotypes between healthy human individuals. Some clones are missing from TCRdb's copy, which holds only in-frame ones; the method was immunoSEQ multiplex PCR. Of around 500,000 clones detected, over 70% appear once; the ten largest clones hold over 9.5%. The sequencing input was PBMCs. These TCRs come from a woman between 35 and 50 years old in good health. Some clones in this sample may be carry-over from other donors' samples.

As for this clone: A read error is the likely source, as a far larger clone sits one nucleotide away. The chain is built from TRBV7-9 and TRBJ1-5; D remains unclear. Germline V lookup: CDR1 SEHNR, CDR2 FQNEAQ (reference sequence). The V end was cut by 4 bases, the J end by 5 bases, with 6 bases between. The CDR3 has 12 amino acids. The CDR3 DNA reads as TGTGCCAGCAGCTGGACTGATCAGCCCCAGCATTTT. Translated, it gives CASSWTDQPQHF.

A word on this clone: This sequence is one base from a far larger clone and is likely a read error. Other DNA sequences in this sample translate to the same CDR3. The CDR3 sequence: CASSDRVNQPQHF. DNA for the CDR3: TGTGCCAGCAGTGACAGGGTTAATCAGCCACAGCATTTT. The chain links TRBV6-1 to TRBJ1-5, with D maybe TRBD1 (5 bases). Per the germline V gene, CDR1 is MNHNS and CDR2 is SASEGT. This CDR3 contains 13 residues.

As to this clone: A single base is all that separates this from a far larger clone, so a read error is likely. The identical CDR3 is also encoded by other nucleotide sequences in the sample. The chain joins TRBV5-6 to TRBJ2-1; D gene uncertain. CDR3 length: 12 amino acids. CDR1 and CDR2 (germline): SGHDT, YYEEEE. The CDR3 nucleotides read TGTGCTAGCAGCTTTACGATAGATGAGCAGTTCTTC. Protein sequence: CASSFTIDEQFF.

This chain connects TRBV7-2 to TRBJ2-7; D possibly corresponds to TRBD2 (6 bases). There are 14 residues in the CDR3. V gave up 6 bases and J gave up 7 bases, with 19 bases separating them. Germline assignment: CDR1 SGHTA and CDR2 FQGNSA. In DNA, the CDR3 is TGTGCCAGCAGTCACGGACTACGTGGTGAGGAGCAGTACTTC. Translated: CASSHGLRGEEQYF.

This clone was counted once. This rearrangement joins TRBV7-2 to TRBJ2-7, with D maybe TRBD2 (5 bases). CDR1 SGHTA and CDR2 FQGNSA come from the germline V gene. The CDR3 is 14 amino acids. Trimming left V 2 bases short and J 1 base short, with 9 bases between. The DNA of the CDR3 is TGTGCCAGCAGCTTATGGGAGCGATCCTACGAGCAGTACTTC. Translated: CASSLWERSYEQYF.

To note about this clone: Given a far larger clone just one base away, this is likely a sequencing read error. The J gene is TRBJ2-7, the V gene TRBV9; 7 bases are a match to TRBD1. CDR1 SGDLS and CDR2 YYNGEE come from the germline V gene. The CDR3 has 15 residues. The CDR3 region is CASSAAGGSSNERYF. CDR3 sequence (DNA): TGTGCCAGCAGCGCCGCAGGGGGTTCTTCGAACGAGCGGTACTTC.

V and J are TRBV4-1 and TRBJ1-1; no reliable D call. CDR3 length: 12 amino acids. Germline V CDR1 and CDR2: MGHRA, YSYEKL. V was cut by 1 base and J by 5 bases, with 5 bases left in between. CDR3 nucleotides: TGCGCCAGCAGCCAAGTTGGGACTGAAGCTTTCTTT. Translation gives CASSQVGTEAFF.

V gene TRBV6-6 combines with J gene TRBJ2-2, with 7 bases aligning to TRBD2. V gave up 7 bases and J gave up 2 bases; unmatched junction bases: 10. This CDR3 contains 16 residues. The germline V gene has CDR1 MNHNY and CDR2 SVGAGI (reference sequence). The CDR3, as DNA: TGTGCCAGCACCGCACACCTAGCGGTCAACACCGGGGAGCTGTTTTTT. Amino acids: CASTAHLAVNTGELFF.

The chain couples TRBV30 to TRBJ2-7, with 8 bases identical to TRBD2. V shed 6 bases, J shed 3 bases, and the junction held 4 bases outside the gene matches. The V gene's germline CDR1 is GTSNPN and CDR2 SVGIG (reference sequence). This CDR3 is built from 12 residues. Here the CDR3 DNA reads TGTGCCTGTACTAGCGGTTACTACGAGCAGTACTTC. This gives the protein CACTSGYYEQYF. The whole variable domain, filled in from reference TRBV30 and TRBJ2-7, reads SQTIHQWPATLVQPVGSPLSLECTVEGTSNPNLYWYRQAAGRGLQLLFYSVGIGQISSEVPQNLSASRPQDRQFILSSKKLLLSDSGFYLCACTSGYYEQYFGPGTRLTVT.

This chain joins TRBV5-1 and TRBJ1-2; D is uncertain. V was shortened by 4 bases and J by 3 bases, with 19 bases between the two germline ends. Per germline, CDR1 SGHRS and CDR2 YFSETQ. The CDR3 extends over 16 amino acids. The CDR3 loop is CASSPGPLDLYYGYTF. The CDR3 region has the DNA TGCGCCAGCAGCCCGGGTCCCCTCGACCTCTACTATGGCTACACCTTC.

This chain connects TRBV7-9 to TRBJ2-5; 7 bases map to TRBD1. CDR1 SEHNR and CDR2 FQNEAQ come from the germline V gene (reference sequence). CDR3 length: 19 residues. J lost 0 bases, V lost 2 bases, and 15 bases had no gene match. CDR3 bases: TGTGCCAGCAGCTTAAGTTCGGACAGGCGAACTTCGTACCAAGAGACCCAGTACTTC. Encoded protein: CASSLSSDRRTSYQETQYF. Variable domain in full (rest from reference TRBV7-9 and TRBJ2-5): DTGVSQNPRHKITKRGQNVTFRCDPISEHNRLYWYRQTLGQGPEFLTYFQNEAQLEKSRLLSDRFSAERPKGSFSTLEIQRTEQGDSAMYLCASSLSSDRRTSYQETQYFGPGTRLLVL.

The V call is TRBV11-2, the J call TRBJ2-1, with 9 bases aligning to TRBD2. The CDR3 has 14 residues. Germline V gene lookup returns CDR1 SGHAT and CDR2 FQNNGV. Germline trimming cut 3 bases from V and 3 bases from J; bases unmatched to any gene: 0. CDR3: CASSLTSGYNEQFF. The CDR3 coding sequence is TGTGCCAGCAGCTTGACTAGCGGCTACAATGAGCAGTTCTTC.

Notes on this clone: This is likely a read error, given that the CDR3 carries no conserved phenylalanine or tryptophan at its end. The rearrangement joins TRBV30 to TRBJ1-1, with D unclear. This CDR3 is 17 amino acids long. V lost 3 bases and J lost 4, with 24 bases in between. Looked up from germline, CDR1 is GTSNPN and CDR2 is SVGIG (reference sequence). CDR3 DNA: TGTGCCTGGAGCGCCAGTCTTACCTTAACCTTGGGCACTGAAGCTTTCTCT. Encoded protein: CAWSASLTLTLGTEAFS.